The source of this T cell receptor beta chain is a study of T cell responses to AZD1222 COVID-19 vaccine. Overall study results and limits: Repertoires were obtained only post-peak T cell response.

Note on this clone: Antigen: not known.

The protocol was immunoSEQ multiplex PCR, while the TCRdb copy is restricted to in-frame clones and leaves out a portion. The table includes about 94,000 clones, 85% detected once. The V gene end was trimmed by 4 bases and the J gene end by 4 bases; junction bases not matched to a gene: 2. Germline CDR1 SQVTM, CDR2 ANQGSEA. The CDR3 consists of 13 residues. The sequence came from an adult who received the AZD1222 COVID-19 vaccine. The specimen was peripheral blood, collected 28 days after the second AZD1222 dose. V is TRBV29-1 and J is TRBJ2-7; 12 nucleotides agree with TRBD2. The CDR3, as DNA: TGCAGCGTTGCGGGGACTAGCGGGTACGAGCAGTACTTC. Translated: CSVAGTSGYEQYF.